This is a list of T cell receptor beta chains from one sample in a study of patients and donors after allogeneic stem cell transplantation. TCRdb reanalysed the RT-PCR reads using MiXCR and keeps one entry per CDR3 protein. The sample holds under 30,000 distinct CDR3 sequences; roughly two fifths are singletons and the top ten take about three quarters. The material sequenced was blood, either unsorted or a sorted T cell fraction (not recorded which). The receptors come from a human donor who was either an allogeneic HSCT recipient or a stem cell or donor lymphocyte infusion donor (not recorded which). It is not recorded whose cells these are; they may come from a transplant donor. Both conserved end residues are part of each CDR3. D genes are given only for firm matches. Clone size is stated in some rows and not others, as once, few, many or a class when expanded.

d_gene	abundance	v_gene	j_gene	CDR3nt	CDR3aa
TRBD1	few	TRBV5-1	TRBJ1-2	TGCGCCAGCAGCCTTCGACAGGGGGACCGCTATGGCTACACCTTC	CASSLRQGDRYGYTF
-	-	TRBV7-6	TRBJ2-7	TGTGCCAGCAGCTCGTACCGGGACCCCTCCTACGAGCAGTACTTC	CASSSYRDPSYEQYF
-	-	TRBV20-1	TRBJ2-7	TGCAGTGCTAGTACCTCTAGGACCTACGAGCAGTACTTC	CSASTSRTYEQYF
-	-	TRBV28	TRBJ2-7	TGTGCCAGCAGTTCCCCATCCGCCCCGGGGGATTCCTACGAGCAGTACTTC	CASSSPSAPGDSYEQYF
-	-	TRBV5-6	TRBJ2-7	TGTGCCAGCAGCTTCGGGACTTGGGGTTACGAGCAGTACTTC	CASSFGTWGYEQYF
-	many	TRBV9	TRBJ1-1	TGTGCCAGCAGCGTAGCGGTTCGCACTGAAGCTTTCTTT	CASSVAVRTEAFF
-	few	TRBV5-6	TRBJ1-2	TGTGCCAGCAGCTTGCTGACAGTACCTAGCTATGGCTACACCTTC	CASSLLTVPSYGYTF
TRBD1	few	TRBV7-9	TRBJ1-2	TGTGCCAGCAGGAGGACAGGGACTTACTATGGCTACACCTTC	CASRRTGTYYGYTF
TRBD1	-	TRBV12-3/TRBV12-4	TRBJ1-1	TGTGCCAGCAGTTTAGAGGGGTTCAGGGGGATGAACACTGAAGCTTTCTTT	CASSLEGFRGMNTEAFF
-	-	TRBV6-1	TRBJ1-1	TGTGCCAGCAGTGAAAATGGGGTGACAGCTAAAGCTTTCTTT	CASSENGVTAKAFF
-	-	TRBV5-1	TRBJ2-7	TGCGCCAGCAGCCCGGGACCGCGATTGGAGCAGTGCTTC	CASSPGPRLEQCF
TRBD1	few	TRBV5-1	TRBJ2-3	TGCGCCAGCAGCTTGGGAAGGGCCGGGACAGGGGGCACAGATACGCAGTATTTT	CASSLGRAGTGGTDTQYF
-	few	TRBV28	TRBJ1-3	TGTGCCAGCAGCGCCCACCCTGGGGGACACTCTGGAAACACCATATATTTT	CASSAHPGGHSGNTIYF
-	few	TRBV27	TRBJ1-2	TGTGCCAGCAGTGAACAGGGCGTCGGGGGCTACACCTTC	CASSEQGVGGYTF
TRBD2	few	TRBV28	TRBJ2-1	TGTGCCAGCAGTTTGGCTAGCGGGGGGAATGAGCAGTTCTTC	CASSLASGGNEQFF
-	-	TRBV3-1	TRBJ2-3	TGTGCCAGCAGCCAAGGGACCTGGTGGGAGCGCTACACAGATACGCAGTATTTT	CASSQGTWWERYTDTQYF
-	-	TRBV5-1	TRBJ1-4	TGCGCCAGCAGCCCGGAAGGAGGAGGGAGGACTAATGAAAAACCGTTTTTT	CASSPEGGGRTNEKPFF
TRBD2	-	TRBV5-1	TRBJ2-5	TGCGCCAGCACCCCAACCGGGACTAGCGACAAAGAGACCCAGTACTTC	CASTPTGTSDKETQYF
-	-	TRBV10-3	TRBJ2-2	TGTGCCATCAGTGACCGTCCTGACGGGGAGCTGCTTTTT	CAISDRPDGELLF
-	-	TRBV20-1	TRBJ1-1	TGCAGTGCTAGTGGACAGAGGAACACTGAAGCTTTCTTT	CSASGQRNTEAFF
-	-	TRBV9	TRBJ2-3	TGTGCCAGCAGCCCCATAGAAGGGAGGTTGGCCAGGGCAGATACGCAGTATTTT	CASSPIEGRLARADTQYF
-	few	TRBV27	TRBJ2-7	TGTGCCAGCAGGAGGTCAGGGAACTACGAGCAGTACTTC	CASRRSGNYEQYF
TRBD2	-	TRBV9	TRBJ2-1	TGTGCCAGCAGCGTAGTGCCTAGCGGGAGCGAAGAGCAGTTCTTC	CASSVVPSGSEEQFF
TRBD2	-	TRBV11-3	TRBJ2-1	TGTGCCAGCAGCTTAGGTAGCAGGGTGAAACTAGCGGGCGATGAGCAGTTCTTC	CASSLGSRVKLAGDEQFF
-	-	TRBV19	TRBJ2-1	TGTGCCAGTAGTCCCAAGAAGGGGGGTGAGCAGTTCTTC	CASSPKKGGEQFF
TRBD1	-	TRBV29-1	TRBJ2-2	TGCAGCGCCCGGACAGGGATTAACACCGGGGAGCTGTTTTTT	CSARTGINTGELFF
-	-	TRBV5-5	TRBJ2-1	TGTGCCAGCAGCTTGGTGACTAACTCTGCCAATGAGCAGTTCTTC	CASSLVTNSANEQFF
-	-	TRBV6-5	TRBJ2-5	TGTGCCAGCAGTTACTCGGGGGGGCGGGAGACCCAGTACTTC	CASSYSGGRETQYF
-	-	TRBV5-1	TRBJ1-2	TGCGCCAGCAGGCCTACAGGTGCTAACTATGGCTACACCTTC	CASRPTGANYGYTF